Following are 19 T cell receptor beta chains from one sample sequenced in a study of T cells in Graves' hyperthyroidism and ophthalmopathy. Amplified regions were TCR beta CDR3 sequences from RNA transcripts. The primer set for the first-round RT-PCR of the TCR CDR3 was HTBI. TCRdb recomputed calls from the multiplex PCR reads with MiXCR, one row per CDR3 protein. Of hundreds of thousands of distinct CDR3 sequences listed, 38% are singletons. The sequenced material came from blood. Source of these receptors: a young man with Graves' hyperthyroidism.

Many counts were recorded for this clonotype. Germline and junction disagree at one end, which may indicate a read error. The rearrangement links TRBV10-1 to TRBJ2-7; TRBD2 aligns across 10 bases. CDR1 is WNHNN and CDR2 is SYGVQD in the germline V gene (reference sequence). This CDR3 spans 14 amino acids. This CDR3 is CASSVMSLAGATHF. CDR3 nucleotide sequence: TGCGCCAGCAGTGTGATGAGCCTAGCGGGAGCTACGCACTTC.

The table lists this clonotype with a few counts. An end of the junction differs from the germline gene, which may be a read error. The chain couples TRBV7-9 to TRBJ2-2; D may match TRBD1 or TRBD2 (5 bases each). The CDR3 is 14 residues long. Looked up from germline, CDR1 is SEHNR and CDR2 is FQNEAQ (reference sequence). Here the CDR3 DNA reads TGTGCCAGCAGCCGGGACGCGAACACCGTGGAGCTGTTTTTT. Its translation: CASSRDANTVELFF.

This rearrangement joins TRBV7-2 to TRBJ2-7; TRBD1 might be the D (5 bases). Germline V lookup: CDR1 SGHTA, CDR2 FQGNSA. V lost 5 bases and J 8 bases, leaving 19 bases between the germline ends. The CDR3 runs to 14 residues. CDR3 amino acids: CASSHSLTGTQQYF. CDR3 nucleotide sequence: TGTGCCAGCAGCCACTCGCTTACAGGAACTCAGCAGTACTTC.

J is TRBJ1-3 and V is TRBV7-9, with unresolved D. The CDR3 length is 16 residues. Germline CDR1 SEHNR, CDR2 FQNEAQ (reference sequence). The ends were cut back, 5 bases at V and 2 bases at J, with 16 bases in the middle. The CDR3 sequence: CASSPPGSEPGNTIYF. CDR3 sequence (DNA): TGTGCCAGCAGCCCTCCGGGCAGCGAACCTGGAAACACCATATATTTT.

The chain couples TRBV15 to TRBJ2-7; D is ambiguous. Germline V gene sequence: CDR1 LNHNV, CDR2 YYDKDF (reference sequence). V shed 3 bases and J shed 0 bases, with 12 bases lying between them. The CDR3 runs 15 residues. The CDR3 reads CATSSYSQSSYEQYF. CDR3 nucleotide sequence: TGTGCCACCAGCAGTTACAGCCAGAGCTCCTACGAGCAGTACTTC.

A word on this clonotype: The junction departs from the called germline gene at one end, perhaps through a read error. V is TRBV11-2 and J is TRBJ1-1; 10 nucleotides agree with TRBD1. The germline V gene encodes CDR1 SGHAT and CDR2 FQNNGV. The CDR3 length is 15 residues. CDR3 nucleotides: TGTGCCAACAGCTTTGACAGGGGGCCTTACACTGAAGCTTTCTTT. Amino acids: CANSFDRGPYTEAFF.

The rearrangement uses TRBV9 and TRBJ1-5, with D possibly being TRBD1 (6 bases). The CDR3 covers 15 residues. Trimming left V 5 bases short and J 5 bases short, with 17 bases between. Germline loops: CDR1 SGDLS, CDR2 YYNGEE. CDR3 DNA: TGTGCCAGCAGTCTGACAGCGGCAGGGGATCAGCCCCAGCATTTT. It translates to CASSLTAAGDQPQHF.

This clonotype was picked up many times. CDR3 coding DNA: TGTGCCAGCGTCGAGGGGGCCGGAGGCTACACCTTC. Translated: CASVEGAGGYTF. V gene TRBV7-9 combines with J gene TRBJ1-2; TRBD1 aligns across 7 bases. The CDR3 has 12 amino acids. V lost 8 bases to trimming and J lost 8 bases; unmatched junction nucleotides: 8. From germline, CDR1 is SEHNR and CDR2 FQNEAQ (reference sequence).

J is TRBJ1-6 and V is TRBV12-3 or TRBV12-4; 8 bases match TRBD1. Trimming took 6 bases from V and 10 from J; bases not matched to a gene: 8. This CDR3 has 14 amino acids. CDR3: CASSLPGGKSPLHF. CDR3 bases: TGTGCCAGCAGCCTCCCAGGGGGCAAATCACCCCTCCACTTT.

This clonotype was seen only a few times. The chain links TRBV9 to TRBJ2-5; 12 positions agree with TRBD2. Germline V lookup: CDR1 SGDLS, CDR2 YYNGEE. The CDR3 is made up of 17 amino acids. The junction had 11 bases not matched to a gene; V was cut back by 3 bases and J by 5 bases. The CDR3 DNA is TGTGCCAGCAGCGGGGGGGGACTAGCGGGCATGCGGGAGACCCAGTACTTC. It yields the protein CASSGGGLAGMRETQYF. Filled out from reference TRBV9 and TRBJ2-5, the complete variable domain reads DSGVTQTPKHLITATGQRVTLRCSPRSGDLSVYWYQQSLDQGLQFLIQYYNGEERAKGNILERFSAQQFPDLHSELNLSSLELGDSALYFCASSGGGLAGMRETQYFGPGTRLLVL.

V usage is TRBV10-3 and J usage is TRBJ2-7; D gene unclear. V was clipped by 5 bases and J by 3 bases, with 11 bases between them. The germline gives CDR1 ENHRY, CDR2 SYGVKD. This CDR3 region has 13 residues. CDR3: CAISSGPYYEQYF. For the CDR3, the DNA is TGTGCCATCAGTTCCGGGCCCTACTACGAGCAGTACTTC.

This clonotype was counted between two and nine times. The chain carries TRBV9 and TRBJ2-2, with D unclear. The length of the CDR3 is 15 residues. The germline CDR1 and CDR2 sequences are SGDLS and YYNGEE. The V gene lost 0 bases and the J gene lost 4 bases, with 10 bases spanning the gap. CDR3 nucleotide sequence: TGTGCCAGCAGCGTAGGATCGTCGGTCACCGGGGAGCTGTTTTTT. Its translation: CASSVGSSVTGELFF.

This clonotype came up many times. The V and J genes are TRBV10-3 and TRBJ1-1; unclear D gene. The CDR3 contains 13 residues. The germline V gene encodes CDR1 ENHRY and CDR2 SYGVKD. The ends were cut back, 6 bases at V and 3 bases at J, with 11 bases in the middle. The CDR3 coding sequence is TGTGCCATCAGGGGCAGTGAGCACACTGAAGCTTTCTTT. This translates into CAIRGSEHTEAFF.

This clonotype came up a few times. The chain carries TRBV15 and TRBJ2-5; TRBD1 aligns across 7 bases. The CDR3 has 14 amino acids. The germline CDR1 and CDR2 sequences are LNHNV and YYDKDF (reference sequence). V lost 3 bases and J lost 7; bases outside the gene matches: 8. The CDR3 sequence: CATSRGDSARTQYF. As DNA, the CDR3 is TGTGCCACCAGCAGGGGGGACAGTGCCAGGACCCAGTACTTC. Filled out from reference TRBV15 and TRBJ2-5, the complete variable domain reads DAMVIQNPRYQVTQFGKPVTLSCSQTLNHNVMYWYQQKSSQAPKLLFHYYDKDFNNEADTPDNFQSRRPNTSFCFLDIRSPGLGDTAMYLCATSRGDSARTQYFGPGTRLLVL.

In regard to this clonotype: A much larger clone sits a single nucleotide away, making a read error possible. Likely a read error: the CDR3 ends without its conserved phenylalanine or tryptophan. The chain combines TRBV20-1 with TRBJ1-2, with unresolved D. Germline V gives CDR1 DFQATT, CDR2 SNEGSKA (reference sequence). V lost 1 base and J 5 bases, leaving 2 bases between the germline ends. The length of the CDR3 is 10 residues. CDR3 bases: TGCAGTGCTAGAGCGTATGGCTACACCCTC. It codes for CSARAYGYTL.

The chain recombines TRBV9 with TRBJ2-2; the D gene is possibly TRBD2 (5 bases). Germline CDR1 and CDR2: SGDLS and YYNGEE. This CDR3 is built from 16 residues. The germline V and J ends were trimmed by 4 bases and 4 bases, with 17 bases remaining between them. The CDR3 loop reads CASSLYNRGSTGELFF. The CDR3 DNA is TGTGCCAGCAGCTTATATAACCGGGGTAGCACCGGGGAGCTGTTTTTT.

CDR3 amino acids: CASSYSDSGANVLTF. CDR3 in DNA: TGTGCCAGCAGTTATTCGGACTCTGGGGCCAACGTCCTGACTTTC. The J gene is TRBJ2-6, the V gene TRBV6-6; no clear D gene. The CDR3 is 15 residues long. V lost 3 bases to trimming and J lost 0 bases, with 6 bases between them. Germline CDR1 MNHNY, CDR2 SVGAGI (reference sequence).

The chain carries TRBV5-1 and TRBJ2-7, with D perhaps TRBD1 (5 bases). Trimming took off 4 bases at V and 0 bases at J, with 17 bases between the two ends. There are 16 residues in the CDR3. Germline V gives CDR1 SGHRS, CDR2 YFSETQ. CDR3 in DNA: TGCGCCAGCAGCGGCTACGGAGCAGGGAACTCCTACGAGCAGTACTTC. This encodes CASSGYGAGNSYEQYF.

V is TRBV10-2 and J is TRBJ2-7; TRBD1 aligns across 8 bases. Trimming removed 6 bases from V and 5 bases from J; junction bases left unmatched: 9. Germline CDR1 and CDR2: WSHSY and SAAADI. The CDR3 extends over 14 amino acids. CDR3 amino acids: CASRARTGPHEQYF. The DNA of the CDR3 is TGCGCCAGCAGAGCTAGGACAGGGCCCCACGAGCAGTACTTC.